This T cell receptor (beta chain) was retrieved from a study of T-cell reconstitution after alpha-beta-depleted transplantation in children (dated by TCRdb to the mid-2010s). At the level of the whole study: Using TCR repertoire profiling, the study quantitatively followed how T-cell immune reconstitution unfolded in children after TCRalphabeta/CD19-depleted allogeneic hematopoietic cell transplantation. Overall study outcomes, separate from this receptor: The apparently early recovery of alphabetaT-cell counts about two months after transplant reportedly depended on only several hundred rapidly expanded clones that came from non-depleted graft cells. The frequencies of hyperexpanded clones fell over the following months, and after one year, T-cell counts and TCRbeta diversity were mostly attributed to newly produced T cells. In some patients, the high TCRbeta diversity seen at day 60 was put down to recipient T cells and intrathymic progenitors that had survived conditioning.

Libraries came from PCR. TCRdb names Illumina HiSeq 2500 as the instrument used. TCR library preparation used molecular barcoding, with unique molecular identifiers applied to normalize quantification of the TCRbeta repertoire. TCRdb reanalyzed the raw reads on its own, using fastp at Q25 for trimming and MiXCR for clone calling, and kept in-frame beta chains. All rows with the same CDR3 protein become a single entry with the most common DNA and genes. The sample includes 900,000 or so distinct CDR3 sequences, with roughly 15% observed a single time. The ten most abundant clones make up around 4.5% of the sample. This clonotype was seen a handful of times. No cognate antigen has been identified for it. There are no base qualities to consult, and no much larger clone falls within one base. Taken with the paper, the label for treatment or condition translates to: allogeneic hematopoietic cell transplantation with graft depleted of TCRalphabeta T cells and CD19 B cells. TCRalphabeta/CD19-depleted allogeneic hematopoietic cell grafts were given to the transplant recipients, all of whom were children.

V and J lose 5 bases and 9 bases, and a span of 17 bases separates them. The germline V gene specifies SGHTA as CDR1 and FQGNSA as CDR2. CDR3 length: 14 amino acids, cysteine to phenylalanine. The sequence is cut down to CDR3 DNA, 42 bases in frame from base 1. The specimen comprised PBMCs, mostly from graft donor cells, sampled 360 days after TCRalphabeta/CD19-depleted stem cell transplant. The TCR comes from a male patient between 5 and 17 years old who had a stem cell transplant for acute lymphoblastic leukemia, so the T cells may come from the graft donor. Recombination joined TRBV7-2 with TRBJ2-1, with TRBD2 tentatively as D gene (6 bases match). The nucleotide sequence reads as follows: TGTGCCAGCAGCCCCGGACTAAGGGTTGGTGAGCAGTTCTTC. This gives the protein CASSPGLRVGEQFF. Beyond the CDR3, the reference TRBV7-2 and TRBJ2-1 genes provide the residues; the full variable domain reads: GAGVSQSPSNKVTEKGKDVELRCDPISGHTALYWYRQSLGQGLEFLIYFQGNSAPDKSGLPSDRFSAERTGGSVSTLTIQRTQQEDSAVYLCASSPGLRVGEQFFGPGTRLTVL.